This TCR beta chain was recorded in a study of T cell responses to AZD1222 COVID-19 vaccine. The germline gives CDR1 SGHTA, CDR2 FQGNSA. Losses at the gene ends were 8 bases for V and 3 bases for J; bases not matched to a gene: 13. CDR3 length: 16 amino acids. Study-wide points: Most donors were white British and more were female, and clonal diversity was possibly underestimated.

TCRdb keeps only in-frame clones here, not all; method: immunoSEQ multiplex PCR. The sample includes 50,000 to 65,000 clones, about 81% of them seen just once. It was second doses at about 4 or about 12 weeks that were pooled. With respect to this clone: Its target is not known.

Material: peripheral blood, obtained 28 days after the second AZD1222 dose. The clonotype was recovered from an adult who received the AZD1222 COVID-19 vaccine. This chain uses TRBV7-2 with TRBJ1-1; 9 bases are shared with TRBD1. Written as DNA, the CDR3 is TGTGCCAGCCTGCTAGGACAGGGGCTTAGCGACACTGAAGCTTTCTTT. Amino acid sequence: CASLLGQGLSDTEAFF. Variable domain in full (rest from reference TRBV7-2 and TRBJ1-1): GAGVSQSPSNKVTEKGKDVELRCDPISGHTALYWYRQSLGQGLEFLIYFQGNSAPDKSGLPSDRFSAERTGGSVSTLTIQRTQQEDSAVYLCASLLGQGLSDTEAFFGQGTRLTVV.